This T cell receptor (beta chain) was observed in a study of blood T cell repertoires in COVID-19. Authors' processing steps: Reference gene primers were amplified, and this amplification served to estimate nucleated cell counts. Only in-frame clones appear in the TCRdb table, and some are missing; sequencing was by immunoSEQ multiplex PCR. That table gives V, J and clone size, and the DNA gave D and trimming. The repertoire holds roughly 200,000 clones, less than 85% seen once, with about 5.5% in the top ten. Sequencing input: peripheral blood. This clonotype was obtained from an older woman with acute or convalescent COVID-19.

CDR3 region: CAWRGSWGRAPNEQFF. DNA for the CDR3: TGTGCCTGGAGGGGCTCGTGGGGGAGGGCCCCCAATGAGCAGTTCTTC. V usage is TRBV30 and J usage is TRBJ2-1, with 7 bases matching TRBD2. The V segment lost 3 bases and the J segment 6 bases; nucleotides outside the gene matches: 14. CDR3 length equals 16 residues. Germline assignment: CDR1 GTSNPN and CDR2 SVGIG (reference sequence).